This T cell receptor beta chain was observed in a study of shared clonotypes between healthy human individuals. Study-level background: Donors, aged 18 to 49, were a couple of women and three men.

Sequencing used immunoSEQ multiplex PCR; TCRdb keeps in-frame clones, though not all of them. The top ten clones hold around 0.14% of a sample with a few million clones, roughly 92% of them seen once. Germline values: CDR1 KGHSH, CDR2 LQKENI. This CDR3 has 14 amino acids. V lost 6 bases and J lost 2, with 13 bases in between. About this clone: What it binds is not known.

Each donor was a Caucasian adult residing in Nashville, Tennessee. Findings and limits, study-wide: Non-shared clonotypes had lower generation probabilities than those shared by all four donors. Researchers sampled blood only, noting tissue repertoires likely differ.

The receptor was derived from a man in his late teens or twenties in good health. Sequenced: naive CD4+ T cells sorted from blood. Indicated subset: CD45RA+ positively selected. V gene TRBV18 combines with J gene TRBJ2-5, with D perhaps assigned TRBD1 or TRBD2 (5 bases each). The CDR3 nucleotides read TGTGCCAGCTCCCTCGGGACGGCGCAAGAGACCCAGTACTTC. This gives the protein CASSLGTAQETQYF.